This T cell receptor beta chain was recorded in a study of T cell responses to AZD1222 COVID-19 vaccine. Study results and caveats: Repertoires were sampled only after the peak T cell response.

TCRdb's copy holds only in-frame clones and misses some; the assay was immunoSEQ multiplex PCR. The table shows tens of thousands of clones, with approximately 80% occurring only once. The germline gives CDR1 MNHEY, CDR2 SMNVEV (reference sequence). The CDR3 has 13 residues. Between the trimmed V and J ends, which lost 3 bases and 4 bases, there was a span of 7 bases. As concerns this clone: Its target is unknown.

This clonotype was obtained from an adult in good health. This specimen was peripheral blood, taken on day 0 of AZD1222 vaccination. This chain joins TRBV27 and TRBJ2-1; D is possibly TRBD2 (5 bases). This CDR3 reads CASSFREYNEQFF. The DNA of the CDR3 is TGTGCCAGCAGTTTTAGGGAGTACAATGAGCAGTTCTTC.